This T cell receptor (beta chain) is drawn from a study of blood T cell repertoires in COVID-19. Only in-frame clones appear in the TCRdb table, and some are missing; sequencing was by immunoSEQ multiplex PCR. The table shows approximately 260,000 clones, with just under 85% occurring only once. This clone was counted a few times. The ends were cut back, 3 bases at V and 5 bases at J, with 10 bases in the middle. This CDR3 region has 13 residues. The V gene's germline CDR1 is LNHDA and CDR2 SQIVND (reference sequence). Sequencing was done on a sample of peripheral blood. V and J are TRBV19 and TRBJ2-5; possibly TRBD2 for D (5 bases). The TCR comes from an elderly woman with acute or convalescent COVID-19. The CDR3 region has the DNA TGTGCCAGTAGTATTCCACCGGGGGAGACCCAGTACTTC. Residues: CASSIPPGETQYF.